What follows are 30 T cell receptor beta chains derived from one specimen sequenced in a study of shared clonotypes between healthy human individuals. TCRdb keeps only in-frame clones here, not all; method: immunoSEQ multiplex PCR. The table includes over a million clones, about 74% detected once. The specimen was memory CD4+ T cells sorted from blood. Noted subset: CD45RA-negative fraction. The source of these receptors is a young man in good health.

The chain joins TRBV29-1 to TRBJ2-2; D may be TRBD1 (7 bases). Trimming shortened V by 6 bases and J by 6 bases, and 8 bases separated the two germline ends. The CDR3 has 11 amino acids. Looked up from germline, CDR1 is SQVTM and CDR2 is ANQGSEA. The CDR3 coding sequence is TGCAGCGTCAGGGGGGCCGGGGAGCTGTTTTTT. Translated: CSVRGAGELFF.

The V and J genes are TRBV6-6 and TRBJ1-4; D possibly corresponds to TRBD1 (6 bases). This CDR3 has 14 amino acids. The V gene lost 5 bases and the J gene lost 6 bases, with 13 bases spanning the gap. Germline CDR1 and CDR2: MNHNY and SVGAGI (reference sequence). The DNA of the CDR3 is TGTGCCAGCAGTCTGACAGGCGGTTATGAAAAACTGTTTTTT. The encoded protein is CASSLTGGYEKLFF.

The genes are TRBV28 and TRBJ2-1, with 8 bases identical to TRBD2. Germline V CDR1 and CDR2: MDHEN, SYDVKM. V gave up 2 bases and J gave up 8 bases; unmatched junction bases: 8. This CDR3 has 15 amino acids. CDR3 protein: CASSLAGGAKDEQFF. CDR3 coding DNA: TGTGCCAGCAGTTTAGCCGGGGGGGCGAAGGATGAGCAGTTCTTC.

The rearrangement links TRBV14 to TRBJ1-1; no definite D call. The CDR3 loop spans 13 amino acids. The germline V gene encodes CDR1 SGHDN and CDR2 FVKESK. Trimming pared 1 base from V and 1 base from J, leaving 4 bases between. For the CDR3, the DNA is TGTGCCAGCAGCCAAGTACAGAACACTGAAGCTTTCTTT. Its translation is CASSQVQNTEAFF.

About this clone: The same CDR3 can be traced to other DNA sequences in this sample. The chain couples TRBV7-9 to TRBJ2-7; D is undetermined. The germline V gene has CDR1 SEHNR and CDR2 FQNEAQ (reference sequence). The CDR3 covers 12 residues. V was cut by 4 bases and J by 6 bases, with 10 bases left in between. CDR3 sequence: CASSSSLGEQYF. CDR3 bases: TGTGCCAGCAGCTCCAGTCTTGGCGAGCAGTACTTC.

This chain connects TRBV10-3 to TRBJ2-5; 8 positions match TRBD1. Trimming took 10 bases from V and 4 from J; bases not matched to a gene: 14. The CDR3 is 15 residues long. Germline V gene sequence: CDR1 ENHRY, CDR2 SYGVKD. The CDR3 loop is CATNPFDRGSETQYF. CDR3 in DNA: TGTGCCACCAACCCCTTCGACAGGGGTTCAGAGACCCAGTACTTC.

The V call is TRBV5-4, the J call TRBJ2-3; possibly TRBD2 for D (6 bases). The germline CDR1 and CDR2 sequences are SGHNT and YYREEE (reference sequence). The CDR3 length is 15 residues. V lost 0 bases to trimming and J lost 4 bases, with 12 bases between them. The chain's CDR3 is CASSLEGRLADTQYF. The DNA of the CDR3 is TGTGCCAGCAGCTTGGAAGGGAGGTTGGCAGATACGCAGTATTTT.

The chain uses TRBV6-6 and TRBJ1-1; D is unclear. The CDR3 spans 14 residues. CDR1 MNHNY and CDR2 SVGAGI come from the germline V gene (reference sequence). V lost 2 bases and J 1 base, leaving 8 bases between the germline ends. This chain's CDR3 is CASSYREGNTEAFF. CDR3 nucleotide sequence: TGTGCCAGCAGTTACAGGGAGGGGAACACTGAAGCTTTCTTT.

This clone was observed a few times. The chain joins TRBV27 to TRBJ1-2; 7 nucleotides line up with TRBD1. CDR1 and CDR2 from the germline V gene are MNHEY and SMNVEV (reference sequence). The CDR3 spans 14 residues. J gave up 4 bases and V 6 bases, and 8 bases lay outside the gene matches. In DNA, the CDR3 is TGTGCCAGCAGCCCTATCGACAGGGTCTATGGCTACACCTTC. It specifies CASSPIDRVYGYTF.

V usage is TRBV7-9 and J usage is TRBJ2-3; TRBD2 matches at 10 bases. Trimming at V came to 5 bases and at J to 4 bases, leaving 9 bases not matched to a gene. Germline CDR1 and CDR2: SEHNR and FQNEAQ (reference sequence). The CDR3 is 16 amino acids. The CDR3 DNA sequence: TGTGCCAGCAGCCGACCAGCGGGGGGGCGGCCAGATACGCAGTATTTT. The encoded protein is CASSRPAGGRPDTQYF.

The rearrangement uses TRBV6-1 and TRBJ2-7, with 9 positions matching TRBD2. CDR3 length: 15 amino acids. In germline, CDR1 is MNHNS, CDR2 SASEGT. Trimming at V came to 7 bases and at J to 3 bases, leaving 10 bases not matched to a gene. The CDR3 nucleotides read TGTGCCAGCACGACGGAAAGCGGGGGGAACTACGAGCAGTACTTC. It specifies CASTTESGGNYEQYF.

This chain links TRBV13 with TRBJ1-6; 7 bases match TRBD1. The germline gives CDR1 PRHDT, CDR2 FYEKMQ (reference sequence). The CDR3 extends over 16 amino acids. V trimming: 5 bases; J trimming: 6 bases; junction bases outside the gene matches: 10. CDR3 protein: CASSLGTAGGNSPLHF. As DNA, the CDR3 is TGTGCCAGCAGCCTGGGGACAGCCGGGGGTAATTCACCCCTCCACTTT.

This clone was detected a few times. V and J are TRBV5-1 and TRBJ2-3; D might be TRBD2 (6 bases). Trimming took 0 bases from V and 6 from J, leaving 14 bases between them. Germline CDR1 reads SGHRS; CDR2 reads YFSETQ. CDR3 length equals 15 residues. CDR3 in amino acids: CASSLDPSEYDTQYF. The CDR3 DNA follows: TGCGCCAGCAGCTTGGACCCTAGCGAGTATGATACGCAGTATTTT.

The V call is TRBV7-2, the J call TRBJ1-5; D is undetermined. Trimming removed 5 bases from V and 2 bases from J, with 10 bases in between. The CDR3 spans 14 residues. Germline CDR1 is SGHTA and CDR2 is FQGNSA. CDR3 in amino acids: CASSRVTGNQPQHF. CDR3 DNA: TGTGCCAGCAGCCGGGTGACCGGCAATCAGCCCCAGCATTTT.

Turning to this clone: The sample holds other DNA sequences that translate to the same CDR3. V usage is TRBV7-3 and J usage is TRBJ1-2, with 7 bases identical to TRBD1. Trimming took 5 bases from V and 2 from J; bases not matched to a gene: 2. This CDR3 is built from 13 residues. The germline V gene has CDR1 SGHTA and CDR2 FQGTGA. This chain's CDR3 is CASSPGQNYGYTF. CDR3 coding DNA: TGTGCCAGCAGCCCGGGACAGAACTATGGCTACACCTTC. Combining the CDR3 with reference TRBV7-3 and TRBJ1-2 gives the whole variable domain GAGVSQTPSNKVTEKGKYVELRCDPISGHTALYWYRQSLGQGPEFLIYFQGTGAADDSGLPNDRFFAVRPEGSVSTLKIQRTERGDSAVYLCASSPGQNYGYTFGSGTRLTVV.

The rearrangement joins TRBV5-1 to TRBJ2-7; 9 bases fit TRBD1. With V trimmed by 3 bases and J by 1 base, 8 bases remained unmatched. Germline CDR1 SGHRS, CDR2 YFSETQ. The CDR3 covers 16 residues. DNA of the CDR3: TGCGCCAGCAGCTATTCCGGGACAGGGATATCCTACGAGCAGTACTTC. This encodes CASSYSGTGISYEQYF.

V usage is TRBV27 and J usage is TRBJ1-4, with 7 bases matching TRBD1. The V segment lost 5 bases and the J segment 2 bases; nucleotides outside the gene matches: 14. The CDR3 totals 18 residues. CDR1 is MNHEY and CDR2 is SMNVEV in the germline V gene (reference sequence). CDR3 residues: CASSPLPGQGQTNEKLFF. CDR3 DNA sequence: TGTGCCAGCAGTCCACTTCCGGGCCAGGGACAGACTAATGAAAAACTGTTTTTT. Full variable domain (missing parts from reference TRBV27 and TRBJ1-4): EAQVTQNPRYLITVTGKKLTVTCSQNMNHEYMSWYRQDPGLGLRQIYYSMNVEVTDKGDVPEGYKVSRKEKRNFPLILESPSPNQTSLYFCASSPLPGQGQTNEKLFFGSGTQLSVL.

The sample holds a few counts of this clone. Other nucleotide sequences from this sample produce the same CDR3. The CDR3 is CASSRDRGTDTQYF. Here the CDR3 DNA reads TGCGCCAGCAGCCGGGACAGGGGCACAGATACGCAGTATTTT. This chain links TRBV5-1 with TRBJ2-3; TRBD1 aligns across 9 bases. J gave up 1 base and V 4 bases, and 1 base lay outside the gene matches. Germline loops: CDR1 SGHRS, CDR2 YFSETQ. The CDR3 runs to 14 residues.

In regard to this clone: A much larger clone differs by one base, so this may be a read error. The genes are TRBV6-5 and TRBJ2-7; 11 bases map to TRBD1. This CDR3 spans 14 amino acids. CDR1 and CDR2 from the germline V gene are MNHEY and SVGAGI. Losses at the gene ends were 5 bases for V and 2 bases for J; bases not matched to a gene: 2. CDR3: CASSRTGGTYEQYF. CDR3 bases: TGTGCCAGCAGTCGGACAGGGGGCACCTACGAGCAGTACTTC.

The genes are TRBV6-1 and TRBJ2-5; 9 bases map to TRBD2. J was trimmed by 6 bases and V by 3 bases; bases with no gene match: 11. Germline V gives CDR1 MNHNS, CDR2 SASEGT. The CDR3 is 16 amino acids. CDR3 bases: TGTGCCAGCAGTGACCAGGTAGTAGCGGGGGTGAAGACCCAGTACTTC. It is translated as CASSDQVVAGVKTQYF.

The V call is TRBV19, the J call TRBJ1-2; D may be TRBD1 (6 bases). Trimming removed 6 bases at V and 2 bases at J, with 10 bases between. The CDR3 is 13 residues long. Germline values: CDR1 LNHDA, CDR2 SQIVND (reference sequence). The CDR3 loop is CASRDSLNYGYTF. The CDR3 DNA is TGTGCCAGTAGGGACAGCCTCAACTATGGCTACACCTTC.

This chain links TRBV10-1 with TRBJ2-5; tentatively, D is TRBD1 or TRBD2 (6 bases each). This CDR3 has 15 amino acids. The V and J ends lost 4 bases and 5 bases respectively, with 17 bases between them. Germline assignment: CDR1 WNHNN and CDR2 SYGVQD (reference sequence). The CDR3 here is CASSVGHGGGETQYF. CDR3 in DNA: TGCGCCAGCAGTGTCGGCCACGGAGGGGGTGAGACCCAGTACTTC.

CDR3 region: CASKGRGGYDEQYF. The CDR3 nucleotides read TGTGCCAGCAAGGGTCGGGGGGGGTACGACGAGCAGTACTTC. The V gene is TRBV27, the J gene TRBJ2-7; 8 positions agree with TRBD2. CDR1 is MNHEY, CDR2 SMNVEV, per germline (reference sequence). This CDR3 has 14 amino acids. Unmatched junction bases numbered 10, after V lost 7 bases and J lost 5 bases.

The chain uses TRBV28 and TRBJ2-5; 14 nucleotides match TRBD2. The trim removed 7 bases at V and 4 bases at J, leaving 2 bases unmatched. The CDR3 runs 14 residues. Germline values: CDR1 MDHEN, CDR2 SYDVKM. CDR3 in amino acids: CASKTSGGVETQYF. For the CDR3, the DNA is TGTGCCAGCAAGACTAGCGGGGGGGTAGAGACCCAGTACTTC.

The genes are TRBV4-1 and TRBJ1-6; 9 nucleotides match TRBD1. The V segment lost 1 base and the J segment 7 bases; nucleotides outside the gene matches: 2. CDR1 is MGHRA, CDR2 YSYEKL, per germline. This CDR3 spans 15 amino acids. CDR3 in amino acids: CASSQAGQGNSPLHF. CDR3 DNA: TGCGCCAGCAGCCAAGCGGGACAGGGCAATTCACCCCTCCACTTT.

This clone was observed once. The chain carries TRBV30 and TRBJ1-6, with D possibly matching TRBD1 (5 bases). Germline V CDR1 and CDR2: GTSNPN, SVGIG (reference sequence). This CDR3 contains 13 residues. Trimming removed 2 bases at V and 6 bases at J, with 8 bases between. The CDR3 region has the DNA TGTGCCTGGAGTCTAGGGGCTAATTCACCCCTCCACTTT. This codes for CAWSLGANSPLHF. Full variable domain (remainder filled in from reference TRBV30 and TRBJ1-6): SQTIHQWPATLVQPVGSPLSLECTVEGTSNPNLYWYRQAAGRGLQLLFYSVGIGQISSEVPQNLSASRPQDRQFILSSKKLLLSDSGFYLCAWSLGANSPLHFGNGTRLTVT.

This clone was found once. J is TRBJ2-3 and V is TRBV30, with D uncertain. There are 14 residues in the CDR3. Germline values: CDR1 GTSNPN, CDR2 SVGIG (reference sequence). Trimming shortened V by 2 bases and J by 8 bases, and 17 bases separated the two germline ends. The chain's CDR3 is CAWSPSTGLGTQYF. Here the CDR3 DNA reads TGTGCCTGGAGTCCGTCCACCGGGTTAGGTACGCAGTATTTT.

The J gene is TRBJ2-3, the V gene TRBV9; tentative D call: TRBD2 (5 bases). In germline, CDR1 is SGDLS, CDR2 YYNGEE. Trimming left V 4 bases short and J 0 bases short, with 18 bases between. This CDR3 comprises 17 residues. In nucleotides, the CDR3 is TGTGCCAGCAGCTCCCTTGGGAGCGCCCCTAGCACAGATACGCAGTATTTT. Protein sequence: CASSSLGSAPSTDTQYF.

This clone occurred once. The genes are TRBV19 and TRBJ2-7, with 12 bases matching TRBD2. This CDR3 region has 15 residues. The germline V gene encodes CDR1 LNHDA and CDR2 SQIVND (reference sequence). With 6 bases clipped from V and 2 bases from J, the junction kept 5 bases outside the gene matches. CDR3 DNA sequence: TGTGCCAGTAGAACACTAGCGGGAGGTCCCTACGAGCAGTACTTC. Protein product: CASRTLAGGPYEQYF.

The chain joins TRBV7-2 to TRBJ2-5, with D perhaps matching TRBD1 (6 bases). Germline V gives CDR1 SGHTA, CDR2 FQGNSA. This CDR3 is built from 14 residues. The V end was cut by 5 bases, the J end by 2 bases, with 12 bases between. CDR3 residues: CASSLNRAQETQYF. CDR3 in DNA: TGTGCCAGCAGCCTAAACAGGGCTCAAGAGACCCAGTACTTC. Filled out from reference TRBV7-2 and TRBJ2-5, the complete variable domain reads GAGVSQSPSNKVTEKGKDVELRCDPISGHTALYWYRQSLGQGLEFLIYFQGNSAPDKSGLPSDRFSAERTGGSVSTLTIQRTQQEDSAVYLCASSLNRAQETQYFGPGTRLLVL.